The 24 T cell receptor beta chains listed next were all sequenced from one sample in a study of blood T cell repertoires in COVID-19. Generated by immunoSEQ multiplex PCR, the TCRdb table keeps only in-frame clones and is missing some. The table includes 80,000 to 90,000 clones, around 86% detected once. The sample consisted of peripheral blood. The receptors here all came from a man aged 35-49 years with acute or convalescent COVID-19.

The rearrangement links TRBV19 to TRBJ1-1, with D tentatively TRBD1 (5 bases). CDR3 length: 12 residues. With 7 bases removed from V and 1 base from J, the gap between germline ends came to 7 bases. CDR1 is LNHDA, CDR2 SQIVND, per germline (reference sequence). The CDR3 nucleotides read TGTGCCAGTACAACAGGGAACACTGAAGCTTTCTTT. As protein: CASTTGNTEAFF. Filled out from reference TRBV19 and TRBJ1-1, the complete variable domain reads DGGITQSPKYLFRKEGQNVTLSCEQNLNHDAMYWYRQDPGQGLRLIYYSQIVNDFQKGDIAEGYSVSREKKESFPLTVTSAQKNPTAFYLCASTTGNTEAFFGQGTRLTVV.

The gene calls are TRBV14 and TRBJ2-7, with D perhaps matching TRBD1 (6 bases). The germline gives CDR1 SGHDN, CDR2 FVKESK. Trimming cost V 1 base and J 2 bases, with 12 bases left between them. The CDR3 totals 15 residues. The CDR3 region has the DNA TGTGCCAGCAGCCAAGGGCTCCGGGACACCTACGAGCAGTACTTC. Its translation is CASSQGLRDTYEQYF.

The chain carries TRBV7-9 and TRBJ1-2, with 8 nucleotides matching TRBD1. V dropped 4 bases and J dropped 2; count of bases not matched to a gene: 6. The CDR3 runs 15 residues. Germline V gene lookup returns CDR1 SEHNR and CDR2 FQNEAQ (reference sequence). CDR3 sequence: CASSSQTGENYGYTF. The DNA of the CDR3 is TGTGCCAGCAGCTCCCAGACAGGGGAAAACTATGGCTACACCTTC.

The chain joins TRBV25-1 to TRBJ2-7, with 7 nucleotides matching TRBD1. V lost 4 bases to trimming and J lost 5 bases; unmatched junction nucleotides: 5. CDR3 length: 13 amino acids. In germline, CDR1 is MGHDK, CDR2 SYGVNS. The CDR3 here is CASSGQGYHEQYF. The CDR3 DNA reads TGTGCCAGCAGTGGACAGGGTTATCACGAGCAGTACTTC.

This clone has more than one count but fewer than ten. The chain couples TRBV27 to TRBJ1-2; TRBD1 might be the D (6 bases). This CDR3 is 14 amino acids long. The V gene's germline CDR1 is MNHEY and CDR2 SMNVEV (reference sequence). Trimming removed 3 bases at V and 4 bases at J, with 12 bases between. CDR3 coding DNA: TGTGCCAGCAGTTTCTCAGGGGACCGCTATGGCTACACCTTC. This encodes CASSFSGDRYGYTF.

The genes are TRBV4-1 and TRBJ2-5; maybe TRBD2 (5 bases). Trimming took off 5 bases at V and 4 bases at J, with 14 bases between the two ends. Looked up from germline, CDR1 is MGHRA and CDR2 is YSYEKL. CDR3 length: 14 amino acids. In DNA form, the CDR3 reads TGCGCCAGCAGCGGGTTCGGAGGATCAGAGACCCAGTACTTC. As protein: CASSGFGGSETQYF.

This clone has a single count. The rearrangement uses TRBV9 and TRBJ1-2; D is uncertain. Trimming shortened V by 0 bases and J by 4 bases, and 10 bases separated the two germline ends. From germline, CDR1 is SGDLS and CDR2 YYNGEE. CDR3 length: 14 residues. DNA of the CDR3: TGTGCCAGCAGCGTAGACGGCGGCTTCTATGGCTACACCTTC. It encodes CASSVDGGFYGYTF.

This clone has only one observation. The CDR3 bases are TGTGCCATCAGTGAGCCTGGGACGGACAGGGGCTACGAGCAGTACTTC. It translates to CAISEPGTDRGYEQYF. The V call is TRBV10-3, the J call TRBJ2-7, with 9 bases identical to TRBD1. CDR1 and CDR2 from the germline V gene are ENHRY and SYGVKD. After removal of 2 bases from V and 3 bases from J, the junction contained 8 bases not matched to a gene. The CDR3 is 16 residues long.

This chain uses TRBV6-5 with TRBJ2-3; 7 positions agree with TRBD2. The CDR3 has 11 amino acids. V lost 8 bases to trimming and J lost 8 bases; unmatched junction nucleotides: 4. CDR1 and CDR2 from the germline V gene are MNHEY and SVGAGI. The CDR3 coding sequence is TGTGCCAGCCCAGCGGGGCGTACGCAGTATTTT. Translated, it gives CASPAGRTQYF.

The chain couples TRBV5-4 to TRBJ2-5; TRBD2 agrees at 8 bases. Losses at the gene ends were 1 base for V and 7 bases for J; bases not matched to a gene: 15. The CDR3 loop spans 17 amino acids. From germline, CDR1 is SGHNT and CDR2 YYREEE (reference sequence). CDR3 sequence reads: CASSLILLEREKGTQYF. CDR3 nucleotides: TGTGCCAGCAGCTTGATTCTACTCGAGCGGGAGAAGGGGACCCAGTACTTC.

The chain combines TRBV9 with TRBJ2-5; D might be TRBD1 (6 bases). Germline V gives CDR1 SGDLS, CDR2 YYNGEE. V lost 1 base, J lost 2 bases, and 9 bases lay in between. This CDR3 spans 14 amino acids. The CDR3 protein is CASSVSGQQETQYF. CDR3 coding DNA: TGTGCCAGCAGCGTATCAGGACAGCAAGAGACCCAGTACTTC.

This clone was seen just once. The genes are TRBV20-1 and TRBJ2-5, with 10 nucleotides matching TRBD2. V shed 3 bases and J 1 base; nucleotides not matched to a gene: 11. Germline assignment: CDR1 DFQATT and CDR2 SNEGSKA (reference sequence). The CDR3 is made up of 17 amino acids. CDR3 DNA sequence: TGCAGTGCTAGTCAGGCTAGCGGGGGTATGCTCCAAGAGACCCAGTACTTC. Translation gives CSASQASGGMLQETQYF.

The chain recombines TRBV6-6 with TRBJ1-6; D is unclear. The CDR3 runs 15 residues. Germline V CDR1 and CDR2: MNHNY, SVGAGI (reference sequence). Trimming cost V 0 bases and J 5 bases, with 8 bases left between them. The CDR3 region is CASSYSQKNNSPLHF. The CDR3 coding sequence is TGTGCCAGCAGTTACTCCCAGAAAAATAATTCACCCCTCCACTTT.

This clone was picked up one time. The rearrangement joins TRBV29-1 to TRBJ1-2; D remains unclear. Germline V lookup: CDR1 SQVTM, CDR2 ANQGSEA. V dropped 4 bases and J dropped 4 bases, with 7 bases sitting between them. The length of the CDR3 is 11 residues. Here the CDR3 reads CSVGEVYGYTF. CDR3 coding DNA: TGCAGCGTTGGCGAGGTCTATGGCTACACCTTC.

The chain links TRBV13 to TRBJ2-1, with D tentatively TRBD2 (6 bases). Germline V gene sequence: CDR1 PRHDT, CDR2 FYEKMQ (reference sequence). V lost 5 bases and J lost 6, with 11 bases in between. The length of the CDR3 is 13 residues. The CDR3 DNA reads TGTGCCAGCAGCCGCCGGACTATCAATGAGCAGTTCTTC. It is translated as CASSRRTINEQFF.

The V call is TRBV3-1 (or the pseudogene TRBV3-2), the J call TRBJ2-1, with unresolved D. The germline V and J ends were trimmed by 1 base and 7 bases, with 11 bases remaining between them. Germline CDR1 and CDR2: LGHDT and YNNKEL (reference sequence). This CDR3 contains 14 residues. CDR3 nucleotide sequence: TGTGCCAGCAGCCAAGGGCCCTTCAAGAATGAGCAGTTCTTC. Amino acid sequence: CASSQGPFKNEQFF.

This clone was observed a handful of times. The genes are TRBV20-1 and TRBJ1-1; possibly TRBD1 for D (5 bases). The CDR3 consists of 10 residues. V lost 7 bases and J 7 bases, leaving 10 bases between the germline ends. Germline CDR1 DFQATT, CDR2 SNEGSKA (reference sequence). CDR3 region: CSGTRVEAFF. CDR3 sequence (DNA): TGCAGTGGAACCAGGGTTGAAGCTTTCTTT.

DNA for the CDR3: TGTGCCACCAGTGATTCCGGGACAGAGCTTCAGCCCCAGCATTTT. It is translated as CATSDSGTELQPQHF. This chain connects TRBV24-1 to TRBJ1-5; 7 bases are a match to TRBD1. CDR3 size: 15 residues. CDR1 and CDR2 from the germline V gene are KGHDR and SFDVKD. The junction had 6 bases not matched to a gene; V was cut back by 2 bases and J by 6 bases.

The rearrangement links TRBV2 to TRBJ2-5; D is perhaps TRBD1 (6 bases). From germline, CDR1 is SNHLY and CDR2 FYNNEI. Trimming removed 3 bases from V and 2 bases from J, with 13 bases in between. The CDR3 sequence is 15 residues long. The DNA for the CDR3 is TGTGCCAGCAGTGAGAGGACAGCAACACAAGAGACCCAGTACTTC. Translated: CASSERTATQETQYF.

V and J are TRBV4-1 and TRBJ1-3; no definite D call. The germline CDR1 and CDR2 sequences are MGHRA and YSYEKL. Trimming shortened V by 3 bases and J by 2 bases, and 8 bases separated the two germline ends. The CDR3 sequence is 14 residues long. The CDR3 spells CASSQEGAGNTIYF. DNA of the CDR3: TGCGCCAGCAGCCAGGAGGGCGCTGGAAACACCATATATTTT.

The chain employs TRBV7-6 and TRBJ2-1, with 12 bases lining up with TRBD2. The germline gives CDR1 SGHVS, CDR2 FNYEAQ. After removal of 2 bases from V and 7 bases from J, the junction contained 6 bases not matched to a gene. The CDR3 is 16 amino acids. Written as DNA, the CDR3 is TGTGCCAGCAGCTTACCTAGCGGGGGGGCCGATAATGAGCAGTTCTTC. Translation gives CASSLPSGGADNEQFF.

This clone was counted once. This rearrangement joins TRBV21-1 to TRBJ1-5. TRBV21-1 is shown as a pseudogene. The CDR3 runs to 14 residues. The CDR3 region is CASSNRGSNQPQHF. DNA for the CDR3: TGTGCCAGCAGCAATCGCGGGAGCAATCAGCCCCAGCATTTT.

This sequence joins TRBV4-2 and TRBJ1-2, with D possibly TRBD1 on 6 matching bases. The germline V and J ends were trimmed by 2 bases and 8 bases, with 21 bases remaining between them. The CDR3 sequence is 16 residues long. Germline V gene lookup returns CDR1 LGHNA and CDR2 YNFKEQ. CDR3 nucleotide sequence: TGTGCCAGCAGCCAACTGATGCCGGGACACCTTCACGGCTACACCTTC. This gives the protein CASSQLMPGHLHGYTF.

This sequence joins TRBV7-2 and TRBJ2-7; a weak D match, TRBD2 (6 bases). The CDR3 length is 14 residues. With 6 bases removed from V and 0 bases from J, the gap between germline ends came to 12 bases. Germline loops: CDR1 SGHTA, CDR2 FQGNSA. CDR3 in amino acids: CASSYSGSSYEQYF. The DNA for the CDR3 is TGTGCCAGCAGTTATAGCGGAAGCTCCTACGAGCAGTACTTC. Based on the CDR3 plus reference TRBV7-2 and TRBJ2-7, the full variable domain is GAGVSQSPSNKVTEKGKDVELRCDPISGHTALYWYRQSLGQGLEFLIYFQGNSAPDKSGLPSDRFSAERTGGSVSTLTIQRTQQEDSAVYLCASSYSGSSYEQYFGPGTRLTVT.